This T cell receptor (beta chain) stems from a study of regulatory T cells in long-lasting Graves disease. Time point specified: newly diagnosed GD, antithyroid drugs for less than 3 months. PBMCs were the source of the RNA used for TCR sequencing. Germline CDR1 and CDR2: MNHEY and SMNVEV (reference sequence). The V and J ends lost 8 bases and 4 bases respectively, with 17 bases between them. This CDR3 is built from 14 residues. For TCR beta, libraries came from iRepertoire HTBI primers and Arm-PCR of CDR3 regions. TCRdb ran MiXCR on the multiplex PCR reads and lists one entry per CDR3 protein. The sample records about 220,000 distinct CDR3 sequences, roughly 19% being singletons. This clonotype was detected many times. The same specimen was also included in a second study, on T cells in Graves' hyperthyroidism and ophthalmopathy. As that report states: A first-round RT-PCR of the TCR CDR3 used the HTBI primer set.

The V call is TRBV27, the J call TRBJ1-2, with D maybe TRBD1 (6 bases). This sequence was found in a woman aged 25 to 39 with Graves disease. Sequenced here: peripheral blood mononuclear cells (PBMCs), sampled at new diagnosis, from a patient treated with antithyroid drugs. CDR3 coding DNA: TGTGCCAGCTCCCCGGGGGGGCTCCTCTATGGCTACACCTTC. Protein: CASSPGGLLYGYTF.